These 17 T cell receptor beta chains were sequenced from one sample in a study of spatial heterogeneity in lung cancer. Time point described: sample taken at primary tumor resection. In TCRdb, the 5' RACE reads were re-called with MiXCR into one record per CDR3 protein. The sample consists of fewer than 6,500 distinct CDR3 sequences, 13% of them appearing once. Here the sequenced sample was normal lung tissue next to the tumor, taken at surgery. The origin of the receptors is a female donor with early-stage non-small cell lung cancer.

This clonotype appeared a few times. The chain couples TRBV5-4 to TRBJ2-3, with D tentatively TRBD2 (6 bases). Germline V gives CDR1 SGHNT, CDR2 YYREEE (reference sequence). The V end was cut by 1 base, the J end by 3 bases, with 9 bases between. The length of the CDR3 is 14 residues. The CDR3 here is CASSLRGRTDTQYF. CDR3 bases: TGTGCCAGCAGCTTGCGGGGGAGGACAGATACGCAGTATTTT. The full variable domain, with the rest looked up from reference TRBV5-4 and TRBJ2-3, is ETGVTQSPTHLIKTRGQQVTLRCSSQSGHNTVSWYQQALGQGPQFIFQYYREEENGRGNFPPRFSGLQFPNYSSELNVNALELDDSALYLCASSLRGRTDTQYFGPGTRLTVL.

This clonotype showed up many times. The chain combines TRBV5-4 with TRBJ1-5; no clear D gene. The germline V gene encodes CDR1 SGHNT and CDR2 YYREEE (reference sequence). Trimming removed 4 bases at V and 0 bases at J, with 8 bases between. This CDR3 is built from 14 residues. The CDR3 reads CASSADGSNQPQHF. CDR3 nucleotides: TGTGCCAGCAGCGCCGACGGTAGCAATCAGCCCCAGCATTTT. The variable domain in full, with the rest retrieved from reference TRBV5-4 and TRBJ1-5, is ETGVTQSPTHLIKTRGQQVTLRCSSQSGHNTVSWYQQALGQGPQFIFQYYREEENGRGNFPPRFSGLQFPNYSSELNVNALELDDSALYLCASSADGSNQPQHFGDGTRLSIL.

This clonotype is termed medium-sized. CDR3 sequence (DNA): TGTGCCAGCAGTTTCGAGGGGGGGTCTGGCTACACCTTC. This codes for CASSFEGGSGYTF. This rearrangement joins TRBV12-3 or TRBV12-4 to TRBJ1-2, with D possibly matching TRBD1 (6 bases). V lost 3 bases and J lost 7, with 12 bases in between. This CDR3 spans 13 amino acids.

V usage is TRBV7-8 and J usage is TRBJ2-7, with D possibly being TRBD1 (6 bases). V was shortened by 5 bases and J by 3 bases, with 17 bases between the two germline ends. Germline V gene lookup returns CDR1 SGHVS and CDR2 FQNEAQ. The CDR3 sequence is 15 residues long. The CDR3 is CASSLDSITFYEQYV. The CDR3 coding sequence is TGTGCCAGCAGCCTGGACAGTATAACATTCTACGAGCAGTACGTC.

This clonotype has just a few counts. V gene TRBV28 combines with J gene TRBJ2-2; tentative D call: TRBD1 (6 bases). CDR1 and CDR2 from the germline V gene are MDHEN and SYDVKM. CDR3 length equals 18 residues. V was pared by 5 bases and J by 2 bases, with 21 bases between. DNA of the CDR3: TGTGCCAGCAGTACCCGGACAGACACCGTGGTAAACACCGGGGAGCTGTTTTTT. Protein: CASSTRTDTVVNTGELFF.

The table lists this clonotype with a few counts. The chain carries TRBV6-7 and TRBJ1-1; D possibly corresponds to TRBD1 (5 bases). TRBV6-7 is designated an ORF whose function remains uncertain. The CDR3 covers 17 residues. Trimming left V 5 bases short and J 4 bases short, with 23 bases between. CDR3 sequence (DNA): TGTGCCAGCAGTGGCACAATTGGGGCGACGTCGGTCACTGAAGCTTTCTTT. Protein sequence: CASSGTIGATSVTEAFF.

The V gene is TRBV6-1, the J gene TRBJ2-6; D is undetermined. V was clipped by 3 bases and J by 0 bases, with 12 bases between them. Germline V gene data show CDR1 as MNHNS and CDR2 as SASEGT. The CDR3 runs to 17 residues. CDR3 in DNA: TGTGCCAGCAGTGATTTGCAGTACCTCTCTGGGGCCAACGTCCTGACTTTC. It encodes CASSDLQYLSGANVLTF.

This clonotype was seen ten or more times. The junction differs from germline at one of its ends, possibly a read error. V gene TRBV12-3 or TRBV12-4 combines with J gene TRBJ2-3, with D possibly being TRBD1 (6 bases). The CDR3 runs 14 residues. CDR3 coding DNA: TGTGCCAGCGGTTTCCAGGGGTTTGCAGATACGCAGTATTTT. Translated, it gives CASGFQGFADTQYF.

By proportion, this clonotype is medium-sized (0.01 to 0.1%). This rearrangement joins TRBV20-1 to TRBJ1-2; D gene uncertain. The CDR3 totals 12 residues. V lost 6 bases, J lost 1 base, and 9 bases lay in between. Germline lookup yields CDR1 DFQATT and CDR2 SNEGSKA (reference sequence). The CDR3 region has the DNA TGCAGTGCAGACCACCGTAACTATGGCTACACCTTC. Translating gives CSADHRNYGYTF.

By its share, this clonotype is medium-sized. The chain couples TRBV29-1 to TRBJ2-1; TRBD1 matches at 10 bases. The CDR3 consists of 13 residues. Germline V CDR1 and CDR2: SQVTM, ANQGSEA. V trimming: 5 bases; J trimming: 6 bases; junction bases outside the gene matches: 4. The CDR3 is CSVPRTGGNEQFF. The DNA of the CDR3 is TGCAGCGTTCCCCGGACAGGGGGCAATGAGCAGTTCTTC.

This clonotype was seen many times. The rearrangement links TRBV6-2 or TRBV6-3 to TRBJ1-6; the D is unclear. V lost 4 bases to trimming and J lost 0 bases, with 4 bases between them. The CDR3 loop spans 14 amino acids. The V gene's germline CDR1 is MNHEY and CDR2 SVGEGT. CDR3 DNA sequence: TGTGCCAGCAGTTCGAGCTCCTATAATTCACCCCTCCACTTT. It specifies CASSSSSYNSPLHF.

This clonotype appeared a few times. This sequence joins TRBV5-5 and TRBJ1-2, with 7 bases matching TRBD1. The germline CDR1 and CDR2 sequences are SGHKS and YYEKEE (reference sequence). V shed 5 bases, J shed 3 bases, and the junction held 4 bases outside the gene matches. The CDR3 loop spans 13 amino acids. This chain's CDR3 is CASRQTGDYGYTF. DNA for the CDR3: TGTGCCAGCAGACAAACAGGGGACTATGGCTACACCTTC.

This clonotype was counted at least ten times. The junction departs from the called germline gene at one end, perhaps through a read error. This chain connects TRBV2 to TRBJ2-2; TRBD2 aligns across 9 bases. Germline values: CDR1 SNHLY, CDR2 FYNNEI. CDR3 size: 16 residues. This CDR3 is CVSSEGLAGSAGELFF. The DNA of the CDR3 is TGTGTCAGCAGTGAAGGCCTAGCGGGGTCAGCCGGGGAGCTGTTTTTT.

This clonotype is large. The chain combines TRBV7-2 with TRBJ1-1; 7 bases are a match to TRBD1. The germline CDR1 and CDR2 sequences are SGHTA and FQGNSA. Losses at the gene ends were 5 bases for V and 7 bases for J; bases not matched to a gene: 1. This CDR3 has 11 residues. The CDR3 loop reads CASSRDSEAFF. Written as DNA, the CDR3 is TGTGCCAGCAGCCGGGACAGTGAAGCTTTCTTT.

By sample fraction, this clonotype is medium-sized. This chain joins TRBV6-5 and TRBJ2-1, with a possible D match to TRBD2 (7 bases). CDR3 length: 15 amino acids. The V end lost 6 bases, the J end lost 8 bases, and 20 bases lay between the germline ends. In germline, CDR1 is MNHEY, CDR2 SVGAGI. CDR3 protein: CASRTGAAGDDEQFF. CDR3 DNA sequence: TGTGCCAGCAGGACGGGGGCTGCGGGAGATGATGAGCAGTTCTTC.

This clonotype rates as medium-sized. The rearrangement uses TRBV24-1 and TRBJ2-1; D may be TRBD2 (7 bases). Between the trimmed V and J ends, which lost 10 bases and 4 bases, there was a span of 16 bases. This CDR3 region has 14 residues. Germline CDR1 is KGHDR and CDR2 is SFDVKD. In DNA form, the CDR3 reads TGTGCCACTTCGCGGGGGCCGGTATACAATGAGCAGTTCTTC. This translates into CATSRGPVYNEQFF.

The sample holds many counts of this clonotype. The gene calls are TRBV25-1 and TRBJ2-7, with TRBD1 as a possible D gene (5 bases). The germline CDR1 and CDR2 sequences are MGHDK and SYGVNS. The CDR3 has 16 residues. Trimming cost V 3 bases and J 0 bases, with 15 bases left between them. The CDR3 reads CASSDQRQHSSYEQYF. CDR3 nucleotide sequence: TGTGCCAGCAGTGATCAGCGACAGCACAGCTCCTACGAGCAGTACTTC.